Below, 32 T cell receptor beta chains from the same sample are listed, as sequenced in a study of blood T cell repertoires in COVID-19. Assay used: immunoSEQ multiplex PCR; TCRdb lists only in-frame clones, some missing. Of around 180,000 clones listed, approximately 88% are singletons. The sequenced sample consisted of peripheral blood. The receptors originated from a woman aged 30 to 39 with acute or convalescent COVID-19.

The rearrangement links TRBV10-1 to TRBJ1-5; TRBD1 might be the D (6 bases). Germline V CDR1 and CDR2: WNHNN, SYGVQD (reference sequence). Trimming shortened V by 4 bases and J by 6 bases, and 13 bases separated the two germline ends. The CDR3 contains 14 residues. The CDR3 protein is CASSASGDGQPQHF. CDR3 DNA sequence: TGCGCCAGCAGTGCCTCAGGGGATGGTCAGCCCCAGCATTTT.

The chain employs TRBV18 and TRBJ2-2, with D perhaps matching TRBD2 (6 bases). Germline V gives CDR1 KGHSH, CDR2 LQKENI. Trimming took 4 bases from V and 0 from J, leaving 18 bases between them. The CDR3 has 18 residues. The CDR3 bases are TGTGCCAGCTCACGAAATGCTAAGGCGGGATCGAACACCGGGGAGCTGTTTTTT. Its translation: CASSRNAKAGSNTGELFF.

The V and J genes are TRBV5-1 and TRBJ1-2, with D tentatively TRBD1 (6 bases). CDR1 is SGHRS and CDR2 is YFSETQ in the germline V gene. This CDR3 comprises 15 residues. V gave up 1 base and J gave up 6 bases, with 16 bases separating them. In nucleotides, the CDR3 is TGCGCCAGCAGCTTGCGTGCGGGGGGCGTCGATGGCTACACCTTC. Its protein product is CASSLRAGGVDGYTF.

Comment on this clone: Sequence at one end of the junction differs from germline and may be a read error. The V gene is TRBV7-2, the J gene TRBJ2-7, with TRBD1 matching over 7 bases. This CDR3 comprises 12 residues. Germline V lookup: CDR1 SGHTA, CDR2 FQGNSA. The CDR3 DNA is TGTGCCAGCAGCTTGGACAGGCGGGCAATTCGCTTC. It is translated as CASSLDRRAIRF.

The chain carries TRBV3-1 (or the pseudogene TRBV3-2) and TRBJ2-6; maybe TRBD2 (5 bases). The CDR3 is 12 residues long. Per germline, CDR1 LGHDT and CDR2 YNNKEL (reference sequence). With 8 bases removed from V and 5 bases from J, the gap between germline ends came to 7 bases. CDR3 sequence (DNA): TGTGCCAGCGCGGACTGGGCCAACGTCCTGACTTTC. Residues: CASADWANVLTF.

The V and J genes are TRBV6-5 and TRBJ1-5; D is perhaps TRBD1 (6 bases). The CDR3 length is 15 residues. CDR1 and CDR2 from the germline V gene are MNHEY and SVGAGI. V shed 6 bases and J shed 6 bases, with 18 bases lying between them. The CDR3 region is CASRRVTGDRQPQHF. CDR3 nucleotide sequence: TGTGCCAGCAGGAGGGTGACAGGAGATCGTCAGCCCCAGCATTTT.

CDR3 loop: CASSFSGWTEAFF. The CDR3 DNA reads TGCGCCAGCAGCTTCTCAGGGTGGACTGAAGCTTTCTTT. This sequence joins TRBV5-1 and TRBJ1-1; TRBD1 is a possible D gene (5 bases). The germline gives CDR1 SGHRS, CDR2 YFSETQ. The length of the CDR3 is 13 residues. V was cut by 2 bases and J by 5 bases, with 10 bases left in between.

The chain links TRBV5-1 to TRBJ2-6; a weak D match, TRBD1 (6 bases). CDR3 length: 14 amino acids. V was cut by 6 bases and J by 2 bases, with 9 bases left in between. Germline assignment: CDR1 SGHRS and CDR2 YFSETQ. Here the CDR3 DNA reads TGCGCCAGCATGCAGGGGCCTGGGGCCAACGTCCTGACTTTC. Amino acid sequence: CASMQGPGANVLTF.

This chain uses TRBV2 with TRBJ1-1; 12 positions match TRBD1. V shed 7 bases and J 2 bases; nucleotides not matched to a gene: 11. The CDR3 runs 17 residues. The V gene's germline CDR1 is SNHLY and CDR2 FYNNEI. This CDR3 reads CASTPTGTGGGNTEAFF. The CDR3 coding sequence is TGTGCCAGCACCCCAACGGGGACAGGGGGCGGAAACACTGAAGCTTTCTTT. Full variable domain (rest looked up from reference TRBV2 and TRBJ1-1): EPEVTQTPSHQVTQMGQEVILRCVPISNHLYFYWYRQILGQKVEFLVSFYNNEISEKSEIFDDQFSVERPDGSNFTLKIRSTKLEDSAMYFCASTPTGTGGGNTEAFFGQGTRLTVV.

CDR3 loop: CASSLQGFHGYTF. CDR3 DNA sequence: TGTGCCAGCAGCCTCCAGGGGTTTCATGGCTACACCTTC. The chain combines TRBV5-8 with TRBJ1-2, with a tentative D call TRBD1 (6 bases). The germline V and J ends were trimmed by 4 bases and 6 bases, with 13 bases remaining between them. The CDR3 sequence is 13 residues long. Germline loops: CDR1 SGHTS, CDR2 YDEGEE.

The chain combines TRBV11-1 with TRBJ1-2; D might be TRBD1 (6 bases). The CDR3 is 15 amino acids. Per germline, CDR1 SGHAT and CDR2 FQDESV (reference sequence). Deletions cut 2 bases from V and 9 bases from J, with 19 bases between. CDR3: CASSLNYATGRSYTF. The CDR3 nucleotides read TGTGCCAGCAGCTTAAACTATGCTACAGGGAGAAGCTACACCTTC.

This CDR3 reads CASSSGNQPQHF. The DNA for the CDR3 is TGTGCCAGCAGTTCGGGGAATCAGCCCCAGCATTTT. J is TRBJ1-5 and V is TRBV28; no firm D call. Trimming stripped 4 bases from V and 4 bases from J, with 5 bases between. Germline V gene data show CDR1 as MDHEN and CDR2 as SYDVKM. This CDR3 is 12 amino acids long.

The chain links TRBV7-9 to TRBJ2-3; 7 bases line up with TRBD1. V lost 7 bases and J lost 6; bases outside the gene matches: 7. Germline-derived CDR1 and CDR2 are SEHNR and FQNEAQ (reference sequence). This CDR3 has 13 residues. This CDR3 reads CASNFRGTDTQYF. The CDR3 bases are TGTGCCAGCAACTTCAGGGGGACGGATACGCAGTATTTT.

The rearrangement uses TRBV28 and TRBJ2-1; 10 bases fit TRBD1. Germline assignment: CDR1 MDHEN and CDR2 SYDVKM. The CDR3 consists of 17 residues. The J segment lost 0 bases and the V segment lost 4 bases, leaving 6 bases of the junction unmatched. CDR3 DNA: TGTGCCAGCAGTTCGACAGGGGGCAAGGGCTCCTACAATGAGCAGTTCTTC. Amino acid sequence: CASSSTGGKGSYNEQFF.

J is TRBJ2-3 and V is TRBV19; possible D gene TRBD2, 6 bases. Trimming took off 6 bases at V and 4 bases at J, with 17 bases between the two ends. Germline CDR1 LNHDA, CDR2 SQIVND (reference sequence). The CDR3 is 15 amino acids. The CDR3 nucleotides read TGTGCCAGTAGGGCGCTTCGACTAGACTCAGATACGCAGTATTTT. It yields the protein CASRALRLDSDTQYF.

The rearrangement uses TRBV11-2 and TRBJ1-1; 7 bases are a match to TRBD1. The trim removed 0 bases at V and 6 bases at J, leaving 7 bases unmatched. The length of the CDR3 is 15 residues. Germline loops: CDR1 SGHAT, CDR2 FQNNGV. CDR3 DNA sequence: TGTGCCAGCAGCTTAGACAGGACAGGACATTCTGAAGCTTTCTTT. Protein sequence: CASSLDRTGHSEAFF.

This clone was seen just once. This chain uses TRBV27 with TRBJ2-7, with D uncertain. Germline CDR1 is MNHEY and CDR2 is SMNVEV (reference sequence). This CDR3 is 11 amino acids long. V was pared by 3 bases and J by 5 bases, with 5 bases between. The CDR3 loop reads CASSFPDEQYF. CDR3 DNA: TGTGCCAGCAGTTTTCCCGACGAGCAGTACTTC.

This chain connects TRBV23-1 to TRBJ1-1; D is unclear. TRBV23-1 is an open reading frame whose function is uncertain. V was pared by 1 base and J by 0 bases, with 24 bases between. CDR3 length: 20 residues. In DNA, the CDR3 is TGCGCCAGCAGTCAATGTCCTCTTTCTTCGTCGGGGTCCATGAACACTGAAGCTTTCTTT. Protein: CASSQCPLSSSGSMNTEAFF.

This clone was recorded only once. This rearrangement joins TRBV7-2 to TRBJ2-2, with 8 positions matching TRBD1. Germline CDR1 and CDR2: SGHTA and FQGNSA. Germline trimming cut 6 bases from V and 5 bases from J; bases unmatched to any gene: 8. The CDR3 sequence is 15 residues long. The CDR3 protein is CASREDRVQTGELFF. The CDR3 region has the DNA TGTGCCAGCAGGGAGGACAGGGTGCAAACCGGGGAGCTGTTTTTT.

V is TRBV6-5 and J is TRBJ2-7, with TRBD1 as a possible D gene (6 bases). The germline gives CDR1 MNHEY, CDR2 SVGAGI. The V end was cut by 9 bases, the J end by 5 bases, with 14 bases between. CDR3 length: 12 amino acids. CDR3 coding DNA: TGTGCCAGTGAATGGGGGCCTGACGAGCAGTACTTC. Translating gives CASEWGPDEQYF.

The gene calls are TRBV15 and TRBJ2-7, with D perhaps TRBD2 (7 bases). This CDR3 has 15 amino acids. In germline, CDR1 is LNHNV, CDR2 YYDKDF (reference sequence). The germline V and J ends were trimmed by 1 base and 3 bases, with 13 bases remaining between them. CDR3 region: CATSRVRGGGYEQYF. DNA of the CDR3: TGTGCCACCAGCAGAGTCCGGGGAGGGGGCTACGAGCAGTACTTC.

The rearrangement links TRBV6-5 to TRBJ1-4, with D possibly being TRBD1 (5 bases). The CDR3 covers 13 residues. Germline values: CDR1 MNHEY, CDR2 SVGAGI. With 6 bases removed from V and 7 bases from J, the gap between germline ends came to 12 bases. In DNA, the CDR3 is TGTGCCAGCAGCTCGGGACTCTTTGAAAAACTGTTTTTT. It encodes CASSSGLFEKLFF.

The chain has TRBV15 and TRBJ2-2; tentatively, D is TRBD1 (5 bases). The germline V gene encodes CDR1 LNHNV and CDR2 YYDKDF (reference sequence). CDR3 length equals 16 residues. Trimming left V 3 bases short and J 3 bases short, with 14 bases between. In DNA form, the CDR3 reads TGTGCCACCAGCAGCCCCAGCTTAGGGGACACCGGGGAGCTGTTTTTT. It yields the protein CATSSPSLGDTGELFF.

The chain carries TRBV5-4 and TRBJ2-7; D is possibly TRBD2 (5 bases). Germline loops: CDR1 SGHNT, CDR2 YYREEE (reference sequence). Trimming removed 1 base from V and 7 bases from J, with 18 bases in between. The CDR3 loop spans 15 amino acids. DNA of the CDR3: TGTGCCAGCAGCTTGCCCGCGACTATGGCCGGGGAGCAGTACTTC. The encoded protein is CASSLPATMAGEQYF.

The chain combines TRBV19 with TRBJ1-1, with 7 positions matching TRBD1. From germline, CDR1 is LNHDA and CDR2 SQIVND (reference sequence). The CDR3 sequence is 13 residues long. J lost 4 bases, V lost 4 bases, and 3 bases had no gene match. CDR3 loop: CASSTRTGTEAFF. The CDR3 DNA reads as TGTGCCAGTAGTACCCGGACAGGCACTGAAGCTTTCTTT.

This clone was counted once. V and J are TRBV27 and TRBJ2-7, with TRBD2 matching over 7 bases. There are 16 residues in the CDR3. Per germline, CDR1 MNHEY and CDR2 SMNVEV (reference sequence). The ends lost 3 bases at V and 7 bases at J; junction bases unmatched: 15. The CDR3 spells CASSFGGNPLPWEQYF. CDR3 coding DNA: TGTGCCAGCAGTTTCGGGGGGAACCCTCTTCCGTGGGAGCAGTACTTC.

This chain connects TRBV6-2 or TRBV6-3 to TRBJ1-1; maybe TRBD1 (5 bases). There are 13 residues in the CDR3. V was clipped by 1 base and J by 7 bases, with 10 bases between them. CDR1 and CDR2 from the germline V gene are MNHEY and SVGEGT. CDR3 protein: CASSYFQGVEAFF. CDR3 sequence (DNA): TGTGCCAGCAGTTACTTCCAAGGGGTTGAAGCTTTCTTT.

The chain employs TRBV6-5 and TRBJ2-3; D is perhaps TRBD1 (5 bases). CDR1 is MNHEY, CDR2 SVGAGI, per germline. The CDR3 runs 13 residues. V lost 5 bases and J lost 1, with 7 bases in between. Written as DNA, the CDR3 is TGTGCCAGCAGTACAGGTCGCACAGATACGCAGTATTTT. Encoded protein: CASSTGRTDTQYF.

In this sample, this clone turned up a few times. The J gene is TRBJ2-3, the V gene TRBV11-2, with D possibly TRBD1 on 5 matching bases. V was trimmed by 0 bases and J by 2 bases, leaving 12 bases between them. The CDR3 loop spans 16 amino acids. Germline V CDR1 and CDR2: SGHAT, FQNNGV. CDR3 bases: TGTGCCAGCAGCTTAGATAGGGGTTCCGTCACAGATACGCAGTATTTT. This codes for CASSLDRGSVTDTQYF.

This chain connects TRBV27 to TRBJ1-6; D is undetermined. Looked up from germline, CDR1 is MNHEY and CDR2 is SMNVEV (reference sequence). CDR3 length equals 10 residues. Trimming stripped 3 bases from V and 12 bases from J, with 3 bases between. CDR3 loop: CASSFRPLHF. The DNA of the CDR3 is TGTGCCAGCAGTTTTCGACCCCTCCACTTT.

The rearrangement links TRBV6-5 to TRBJ2-7, with D tentatively TRBD2 (5 bases). This CDR3 has 13 residues. CDR1 and CDR2 (germline): MNHEY, SVGAGI. V was shortened by 4 bases and J by 7 bases, with 14 bases between the two germline ends. The CDR3 DNA reads as TGTGCCAGCAGTTTCGGTCGGCCGGGGGAGCAGTACTTC. Translation gives CASSFGRPGEQYF.

The V call is TRBV3-1 (or the pseudogene TRBV3-2), the J call TRBJ1-1; D ambiguous. CDR3 length: 11 residues. Trimming removed 3 bases at V and 8 bases at J, with 7 bases between. The V gene's germline CDR1 is LGHDT and CDR2 YNNKEL (reference sequence). CDR3 loop: CASSQFAEAFF. In DNA, the CDR3 is TGTGCCAGCAGCCAGTTTGCGGAAGCTTTCTTT.